The 27 T cell receptor beta chains below were found in one sample sequenced in a study of a mutant IDH1 vaccine in newly diagnosed glioma. These TCRs' antigens remain unknown. Libraries were prepared by immunoSEQ multiplex PCR; TCRdb keeps only in-frame clonotypes and omits some of them. This table holds about 48,000 clones, 70% to 85% found once. Regarding time point: week 35, safety follow-up. Doses of 300 ug of mutant IDH1 20-mer peptide were given with topical imiquimod. The input for sequencing was PBMCs, taken from a glioma patient whose treatment included an IDH1 peptide vaccine. These receptors originate from a middle-aged man with glioma.

This clone was observed a handful of times. The CDR3 DNA sequence: TGTGCCTGGGAATCAACACCGGGACACGGGAAGTTCTTC. This gives the protein CAWESTPGHGKFF. This chain links TRBV30 with TRBJ2-1, with a possible D match to TRBD1 (6 bases). Trimming shortened V by 5 bases and J by 14 bases, and 22 bases separated the two germline ends. The CDR3 spans 13 residues. Germline loops: CDR1 GTSNPN, CDR2 SVGIG (reference sequence).

The V call is TRBV29-1, the J call TRBJ2-5, with unresolved D. The CDR3 covers 12 residues. Germline lookup yields CDR1 SQVTM and CDR2 ANQGSEA. The V gene lost 2 bases and the J gene lost 0 bases, with 4 bases spanning the gap. CDR3 sequence (DNA): TGCAGCGTTGAAACGGACCAAGAGACCCAGTACTTC. Protein: CSVETDQETQYF.

The rearrangement uses TRBV4-2 and TRBJ2-3; 7 bases are a match to TRBD2. The length of the CDR3 is 16 residues. Unmatched junction bases numbered 8, after V lost 4 bases and J lost 1 base. Germline V gene sequence: CDR1 LGHNA, CDR2 YNFKEQ. CDR3 amino acids: CASSLYGTTGTDTQYF. The CDR3 DNA reads TGTGCCAGCAGCCTTTACGGGACTACCGGCACAGATACGCAGTATTTT.

This chain links TRBV19 with TRBJ1-1; D call uncertain. V lost 5 bases and J lost 1, with 8 bases in between. CDR1 LNHDA and CDR2 SQIVND come from the germline V gene (reference sequence). The CDR3 spans 13 residues. CDR3: CASSSPENTEAFF. In DNA form, the CDR3 reads TGTGCCAGTAGTTCGCCAGAGAACACTGAAGCTTTCTTT.

The V and J genes are TRBV11-2 and TRBJ2-7; the D is unclear. Germline CDR1 reads SGHAT; CDR2 reads FQNNGV. This CDR3 is built from 12 residues. V lost 0 bases, J lost 4 bases, and 4 bases lay in between. CDR3 region: CASSLDQYEQYF. In DNA form, the CDR3 reads TGTGCCAGCAGCTTAGATCAGTACGAGCAGTACTTC. Full variable domain (remainder filled in from reference TRBV11-2 and TRBJ2-7): EAGVAQSPRYKIIEKRQSVAFWCNPISGHATLYWYQQILGQGPKLLIQFQNNGVVDDSQLPKDRFSAERLKGVDSTLKIQPAKLEDSAVYLCASSLDQYEQYFGPGTRLTVT.

This chain links TRBV5-1 with TRBJ2-7, with D maybe TRBD1 (5 bases). This CDR3 spans 13 amino acids. The ends were cut back, 1 base at V and 5 bases at J, with 10 bases in the middle. Germline V gives CDR1 SGHRS, CDR2 YFSETQ. The CDR3: CASSLSGYNEQYF. The CDR3 bases are TGCGCCAGCAGCTTGTCAGGGTACAACGAGCAGTACTTC.

The chain links TRBV6-1 to TRBJ2-5; 8 nucleotides match TRBD2. This CDR3 region has 15 residues. V shed 7 bases and J 4 bases; nucleotides not matched to a gene: 11. Germline lookup yields CDR1 MNHNS and CDR2 SASEGT. Here the CDR3 reads CASMVVAGRRETQYF. CDR3 sequence (DNA): TGTGCCAGCATGGTCGTAGCGGGGCGTCGAGAGACCCAGTACTTC.

The chain carries TRBV27 and TRBJ1-1; a weak D match, TRBD1 (5 bases). The V gene's germline CDR1 is MNHEY and CDR2 SMNVEV (reference sequence). V was shortened by 0 bases and J by 3 bases, with 8 bases between the two germline ends. The CDR3 consists of 14 residues. Here the CDR3 DNA reads TGTGCCAGCAGTTTATCGGGGACGTACACTGAAGCTTTCTTT. Protein sequence: CASSLSGTYTEAFF.

This chain uses TRBV4-2 with TRBJ1-5; D unclear. Trimming removed 0 bases at V and 5 bases at J, with 11 bases between. CDR3 length: 15 residues. Germline V CDR1 and CDR2: LGHNA, YNFKEQ. The CDR3 loop is CASSQDYLGYQPQHF. For the CDR3, the DNA is TGTGCCAGCAGCCAAGATTATTTAGGGTATCAGCCCCAGCATTTT.

The chain links TRBV5-6 to TRBJ1-2; 10 nucleotides agree with TRBD1. Trimming took 5 bases from V and 7 from J; bases not matched to a gene: 11. Per germline, CDR1 SGHDT and CDR2 YYEEEE. The CDR3 runs 15 residues. CDR3 in DNA: TGTGCCAGCAGACCCCGGGACAGGGGTTTGGGTGGCTACACCTTC. Residues: CASRPRDRGLGGYTF.

This clone was observed a handful of times. The rearrangement links TRBV5-1 to TRBJ1-1; the D gene is possibly TRBD1 (5 bases). Germline CDR1 SGHRS, CDR2 YFSETQ. V was shortened by 0 bases and J by 6 bases, with 9 bases between the two germline ends. This CDR3 is built from 13 residues. The CDR3, as DNA: TGCGCCAGCAGCTTGGGGACAAATCCTGAAGCTTTCTTT. Its protein product is CASSLGTNPEAFF.

The chain links TRBV6-6 to TRBJ2-7; D is unclear. CDR3 length: 12 residues. The germline CDR1 and CDR2 sequences are MNHNY and SVGAGI (reference sequence). Trimming removed 4 bases at V and 3 bases at J, with 7 bases between. CDR3 sequence (DNA): TGTGCCAGCAGTTCCGAGTTCTACGAGCAGTACTTC. This encodes CASSSEFYEQYF.

The rearrangement uses TRBV29-1 and TRBJ1-1; possible D gene TRBD1, 5 bases. The length of the CDR3 is 14 residues. Per the germline V gene, CDR1 is SQVTM and CDR2 is ANQGSEA. V lost 4 bases, J lost 5 bases, and 17 bases lay in between. The DNA for the CDR3 is TGCAGCGTTGTGAGGCAGGGTGAGCCTACTGAAGCTTTCTTT. Its protein is CSVVRQGEPTEAFF.

The chain joins TRBV6-1 to TRBJ2-7, with 7 bases aligning to TRBD1. V was clipped by 8 bases and J by 7 bases; unmatched bases: 14. Looked up from germline, CDR1 is MNHNS and CDR2 is SASEGT. This CDR3 has 14 residues. The CDR3 nucleotides read TGTGCCAGCGGAAAGCCGGGACAGACTGGAGAGCAGTACTTC. It specifies CASGKPGQTGEQYF.

This sequence joins TRBV25-1 and TRBJ2-7; D is perhaps TRBD1 (7 bases). The V gene lost 5 bases and the J gene lost 4 bases, with 12 bases spanning the gap. The CDR3 runs to 13 residues. Germline lookup yields CDR1 MGHDK and CDR2 SYGVNS. Written as DNA, the CDR3 is TGTGCCAGCAGTCGCAGGGGGGAATACGAGCAGTACTTC. This gives the protein CASSRRGEYEQYF.

The chain carries TRBV6-5 and TRBJ1-3; D not certain. V lost 2 bases, J lost 1 base, and 6 bases lay in between. The CDR3 totals 14 residues. Germline values: CDR1 MNHEY, CDR2 SVGAGI. In DNA form, the CDR3 reads TGTGCCAGCAGTTACGGACCGTCTGGAAACACCATATATTTT. Residues: CASSYGPSGNTIYF.

The V call is TRBV15, the J call TRBJ1-5; a possible D gene is TRBD1 (5 bases). V lost 1 base, J lost 6 bases, and 16 bases lay in between. The germline gives CDR1 LNHNV, CDR2 YYDKDF (reference sequence). This CDR3 comprises 16 residues. The CDR3 is CATSRGAGSRGQPQHF. CDR3 DNA sequence: TGTGCCACCAGCAGAGGGGCAGGGTCTAGGGGTCAGCCCCAGCATTTT.

This clone showed up just a few times. The chain is built from TRBV6-1 and TRBJ1-2, with TRBD1 identical over 9 bases. In germline, CDR1 is MNHNS, CDR2 SASEGT. Germline trimming cut 8 bases from V and 7 bases from J; bases unmatched to any gene: 8. The CDR3 totals 13 residues. The CDR3 is CASELQGAPGYTF. The CDR3 DNA follows: TGTGCCAGCGAGTTACAGGGGGCGCCTGGCTACACCTTC.

J is TRBJ2-5 and V is TRBV5-1; D uncertain. The CDR3 length is 17 residues. V was cut by 3 bases and J by 5 bases, with 23 bases left in between. Germline assignment: CDR1 SGHRS and CDR2 YFSETQ. This CDR3 reads CASSYGSHTVLQETQYF. As DNA, the CDR3 is TGCGCCAGCAGCTATGGGTCGCACACAGTACTCCAGGAGACCCAGTACTTC. The entire variable domain, with the rest obtained from reference TRBV5-1 and TRBJ2-5, is as follows: KAGVTQTPRYLIKTRGQQVTLSCSPISGHRSVSWYQQTPGQGLQFLFEYFSETQRNKGNFPGRFSGRQFSNSRSEMNVSTLELGDSALYLCASSYGSHTVLQETQYFGPGTRLLVL.

J is TRBJ2-3 and V is TRBV7-9, with D unclear. Looked up from germline, CDR1 is SEHNR and CDR2 is FQNEAQ (reference sequence). The CDR3 consists of 14 residues. Trimming took 8 bases from V and 1 from J, leaving 13 bases between them. The CDR3 DNA reads as TGTGCCAGCTACGTCGCCGGCGGCACAGATACGCAGTATTTT. Its translation is CASYVAGGTDTQYF.

The rearrangement joins TRBV29-1 to TRBJ2-6; D is possibly TRBD1 or TRBD2 (5 bases each). The CDR3 runs 16 residues. Germline V lookup: CDR1 SQVTM, CDR2 ANQGSEA. The ends were cut back, 8 bases at V and 0 bases at J, with 17 bases in the middle. The CDR3 sequence: CSLWWGWSSGANVLTF. The CDR3 nucleotides are TGCAGCTTGTGGTGGGGGTGGAGCTCTGGGGCCAACGTCCTGACTTTC.

The chain joins TRBV6-6 to TRBJ1-1; TRBD1 is a possible D gene (6 bases). The V gene's germline CDR1 is MNHNY and CDR2 SVGAGI (reference sequence). Trimming left V 4 bases short and J 4 bases short, with 19 bases between. The CDR3 is 16 residues long. The CDR3, as DNA: TGTGCCAGCAGTTCAACCGGACAGCTCCTAGGCACTGAAGCTTTCTTT. Translated, it gives CASSSTGQLLGTEAFF.

J is TRBJ1-5 and V is TRBV6-1; TRBD1 matches 7 bases. This CDR3 comprises 14 residues. Germline lookup yields CDR1 MNHNS and CDR2 SASEGT. The V segment lost 8 bases and the J segment 3 bases; nucleotides outside the gene matches: 7. The CDR3 sequence: CASRQGADNQPQHF. The DNA for the CDR3 is TGTGCCAGCCGACAGGGCGCCGACAATCAGCCCCAGCATTTT.

CDR3 protein: CAIGSGYGYTF. In DNA form, the CDR3 reads TGTGCCATCGGCTCAGGGTATGGCTACACCTTC. This chain uses TRBV10-3 with TRBJ1-2; D may be TRBD1 (5 bases). V gave up 8 bases and J gave up 5 bases, with 9 bases separating them. Germline V lookup: CDR1 ENHRY, CDR2 SYGVKD. The CDR3 is 11 residues long.

This rearrangement joins TRBV6-1 to TRBJ1-1; D unclear. Deletions cut 3 bases from V and 4 bases from J, with 12 bases between. The CDR3 runs to 14 residues. Germline loops: CDR1 MNHNS, CDR2 SASEGT. CDR3 bases: TGTGCCAGCAGTGACCGGGCAGCGGGCACTGAAGCTTTCTTT. This gives the protein CASSDRAAGTEAFF.

The chain has TRBV9 and TRBJ1-2; D is perhaps TRBD1 (5 bases). Germline V lookup: CDR1 SGDLS, CDR2 YYNGEE. This CDR3 is 14 amino acids long. Trimming pared 0 bases from V and 3 bases from J, leaving 9 bases between. CDR3 loop: CASSVGVGDYGYTF. The CDR3 nucleotides are TGTGCCAGCAGCGTAGGTGTGGGGGACTATGGCTACACCTTC.

This clone appeared a few times. The CDR3 nucleotides are TGTGCCAGCTCACCTGAGGGCTATGGCTACACCTTC. Protein: CASSPEGYGYTF. The chain employs TRBV18 and TRBJ1-2; no clear D. The germline gives CDR1 KGHSH, CDR2 LQKENI. The V and J ends lost 3 bases and 4 bases respectively, with 6 bases between them. CDR3 length: 12 amino acids. Drawing the rest from reference TRBV18 and TRBJ1-2, the complete variable domain is NAGVMQNPRHLVRRRGQEARLRCSPMKGHSHVYWYRQLPEEGLKFMVYLQKENIIDESGMPKERFSAEFPKEGPSILRIQQVVRGDSAAYFCASSPEGYGYTFGSGTRLTVV.